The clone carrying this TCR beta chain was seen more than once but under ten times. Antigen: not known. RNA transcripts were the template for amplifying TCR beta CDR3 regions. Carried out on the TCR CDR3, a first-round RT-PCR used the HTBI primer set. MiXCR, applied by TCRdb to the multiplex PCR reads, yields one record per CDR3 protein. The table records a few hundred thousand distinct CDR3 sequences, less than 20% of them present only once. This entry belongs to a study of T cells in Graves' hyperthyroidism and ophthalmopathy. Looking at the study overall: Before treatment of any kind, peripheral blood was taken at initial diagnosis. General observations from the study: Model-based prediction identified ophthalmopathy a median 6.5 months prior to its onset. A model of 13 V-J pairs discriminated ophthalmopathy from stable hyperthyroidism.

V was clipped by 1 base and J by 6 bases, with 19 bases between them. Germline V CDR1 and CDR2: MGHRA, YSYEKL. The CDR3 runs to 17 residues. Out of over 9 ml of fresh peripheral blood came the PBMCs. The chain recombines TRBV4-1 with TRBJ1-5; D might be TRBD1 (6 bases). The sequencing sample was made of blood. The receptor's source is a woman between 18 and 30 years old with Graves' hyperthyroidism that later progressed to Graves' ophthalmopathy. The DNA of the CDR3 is TGCGCCAGCAGCCAAGTAGCCCTGGACAGAAGGTTTCAGCCCCAGCATTTT. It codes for CASSQVALDRRFQPQHF.